The rows below give T cell receptor beta chains drawn from one sample of a study of shared T cell receptors in the human thymus. Method: immunoSEQ multiplex PCR; TCRdb's copy keeps in-frame clones and lacks some. Of under 850,000 clones in the sample, roughly 90% were seen once. This sample was shared with a second study, whose subject was human thymus T cells.

The material sequenced was thymocytes. Receptor source: a boy in the first two years of life with a congenital heart defect. Both conserved end residues are part of each CDR3. The D gene is left open where the match is weak. The size entry is marked missing in some rows and otherwise reads once, few, many or a size class.

v_gene,abundance,d_gene,j_gene,CDR3aa,CDR3nt
TRBV11-1,NA,NA,TRBJ2-7,CASSPPSYEQYF,TGTGCCAGCAGCCCACCTAGCTACGAGCAGTACTTC
TRBV4-1,NA,NA,TRBJ2-3,CASSLAEADESTDTQYF,TGCGCCAGCAGCCTCGCAGAGGCCGACGAGAGCACAGATACGCAGTATTTT
TRBV6-6,NA,TRBD2,TRBJ2-7,CASSYSGGRATYEQYF,TGTGCCAGCAGTTACTCTGGCGGGAGGGCCACTTACGAGCAGTACTTC
TRBV6-6,NA,NA,TRBJ1-4,CASSSLTATNEKLFF,TGTGCCAGCAGTTCACTGACAGCAACTAATGAAAAACTGTTTTTT
TRBV6-1,NA,TRBD1,TRBJ1-5,CASRGAGQGRQPQHF,TGTGCCAGCAGGGGGGCGGGACAGGGTCGGCAGCCCCAGCATTTT
TRBV6-5,NA,NA,TRBJ2-7,CASSSSRQRTYEQYF,TGTGCCAGCTCCTCTTCTCGACAGAGAACCTACGAGCAGTACTTC
TRBV28,few,NA,TRBJ2-2,CASSSDGRELFF,TGTGCCAGCAGTTCGGACGGGAGGGAGCTGTTTTTT
TRBV29-1,NA,NA,TRBJ2-1,CSVEGLLNGSYNEQFF,TGCAGCGTTGAGGGACTTCTAAACGGCTCCTACAATGAGCAGTTCTTC
TRBV27,NA,NA,TRBJ2-3,CASSIKTSTDTQYF,TGTGCCAGCAGTATCAAAACTAGCACAGATACGCAGTATTTT
TRBV11-2,NA,NA,TRBJ2-4,CASSSPSRDTLAKNIQYF,TGTGCCAGCAGCTCACCCTCCCGGGACACGTTAGCCAAAAACATTCAGTACTTC